This T cell receptor beta chain was recovered during a study of regulatory T cells in long-lasting Graves disease. Time point denoted: newly diagnosed GD, antithyroid drugs for less than 3 months. RNA from PBMCs was the source of the TCR library. With regard to this clonotype: This may stem from a read error, because a much larger clone lies one nucleotide away.

The V gene's germline CDR1 is SNHLY and CDR2 FYNNEI. The CDR3 has 15 residues. The ends lost 4 bases at V and 13 bases at J; junction bases unmatched: 14. Sequencing libraries for TCR beta were prepared with iRepertoire HTBI primers and Arm-PCR of CDR3 regions. TCRdb re-called the multiplex PCR reads with MiXCR, one entry per CDR3 protein. The table lists about 560,000 distinct CDR3 sequences, around 16% of them singletons. This sample was shared with a second study, whose subject was T cells in Graves' hyperthyroidism and ophthalmopathy.

The chain joins TRBV2 to TRBJ2-4; 9 bases align to TRBD2. The sequence was collected from a man in his late teens or twenties with Graves disease. This specimen consisted of peripheral blood mononuclear cells (PBMCs), obtained at new diagnosis, from a patient treated with antithyroid drugs. CDR3 in amino acids: CASSVSAGGYNEQYF. As DNA, the CDR3 is TGTGCCAGCAGTGTTTCAGCGGGAGGCTACAATGAGCAGTACTTC.